A single sample gave rise to the 7 T cell receptor beta chains below, sequenced in a study of cytomegalovirus exposure and HLA in healthy donors. PCR used 60 Vbeta primers and 13 Jbeta primers. Measured with immunoSEQ multiplex PCR; TCRdb has only the in-frame clones, and not every one. The sample includes about 78,000 clones, about 60% of them seen just once. Sequences were obtained from PBMCs. The receptors were sampled from a young man in good health and CMV-seropositive.

This chain uses TRBV12-5 with TRBJ2-1; 8 bases are shared with TRBD2. The V segment lost 4 bases and the J segment 4 bases; nucleotides outside the gene matches: 9. Germline V gene data show CDR1 as LGHNT and CDR2 as FRNRAP. The CDR3 extends over 16 amino acids. Written as DNA, the CDR3 is TGTGCTAGTGGTTCACCTTCGGGGGGGCCTTACAATGAGCAGTTCTTC. Protein: CASGSPSGGPYNEQFF.

This rearrangement joins TRBV10-2 to TRBJ2-1; D is ambiguous. The CDR3 has 13 residues. Germline loops: CDR1 WSHSY, CDR2 SAAADI. V gave up 0 bases and J gave up 6 bases, with 6 bases separating them. This CDR3 reads CASSESTGNEQFF. In nucleotides, the CDR3 is TGCGCCAGCAGTGAGTCGACTGGCAATGAGCAGTTCTTC.

Only one count was recorded for this clone. The rearrangement uses TRBV19 and TRBJ1-2; 7 bases agree with TRBD1. Germline V gene lookup returns CDR1 LNHDA and CDR2 SQIVND (reference sequence). Trimming at V came to 4 bases and at J to 2 bases, leaving 10 bases not matched to a gene. CDR3 length: 16 residues. CDR3 sequence (DNA): TGTGCCAGTAGTAGCCTTCTGACAGGGCGGAACTATGGCTACACCTTC. Residues: CASSSLLTGRNYGYTF.

The chain is built from TRBV6-4 and TRBJ2-1; D may be TRBD2 (6 bases). The V end lost 0 bases, the J end lost 4 bases, and 19 bases lay between the germline ends. The CDR3 spans 18 residues. Germline V gives CDR1 MRHNA, CDR2 SNTAGT. The CDR3 spells CASSDSRVGGIRYNEQFF. DNA for the CDR3: TGTGCCAGCAGTGACTCTCGAGTCGGCGGGATCCGGTACAATGAGCAGTTCTTC.

This chain connects TRBV9 to TRBJ1-5, with D perhaps TRBD1 (6 bases). V shed 5 bases and J shed 9 bases, with 27 bases lying between them. Germline CDR1 reads SGDLS; CDR2 reads YYNGEE. The CDR3 covers 17 residues. The chain's CDR3 is CASRTVGGTPFIMPQHF. The CDR3 nucleotides read TGTGCCAGCAGAACCGTCGGGGGGACACCCTTTATTATGCCCCAGCATTTT. Looking up the rest from reference TRBV9 and TRBJ1-5 gives the full variable domain: DSGVTQTPKHLITATGQRVTLRCSPRSGDLSVYWYQQSLDQGLQFLIQYYNGEERAKGNILERFSAQQFPDLHSELNLSSLELGDSALYFCASRTVGGTPFIMPQHFGDGTRLSIL.

The V call is TRBV6-1, the J call TRBJ1-1; maybe TRBD1 (6 bases). The germline CDR1 and CDR2 sequences are MNHNS and SASEGT. This CDR3 region has 15 residues. V lost 7 bases and J lost 4, with 19 bases in between. The DNA of the CDR3 is TGTGCCAGCAATGATTCGGGCAGGGGTAGCACTGAAGCTTTCTTT. Residues: CASNDSGRGSTEAFF.

This clone was counted only a few times. The chain employs TRBV19 and TRBJ2-7; D gene unclear. The V end lost 5 bases, the J end lost 2 bases, and 13 bases lay between the germline ends. CDR1 and CDR2 (germline): LNHDA, SQIVND (reference sequence). The CDR3 contains 14 residues. The CDR3 nucleotides read TGTGCCAGTAGTCCCCGTCTAAGAGCCTACGAGCAGTACTTC. Its translation: CASSPRLRAYEQYF.